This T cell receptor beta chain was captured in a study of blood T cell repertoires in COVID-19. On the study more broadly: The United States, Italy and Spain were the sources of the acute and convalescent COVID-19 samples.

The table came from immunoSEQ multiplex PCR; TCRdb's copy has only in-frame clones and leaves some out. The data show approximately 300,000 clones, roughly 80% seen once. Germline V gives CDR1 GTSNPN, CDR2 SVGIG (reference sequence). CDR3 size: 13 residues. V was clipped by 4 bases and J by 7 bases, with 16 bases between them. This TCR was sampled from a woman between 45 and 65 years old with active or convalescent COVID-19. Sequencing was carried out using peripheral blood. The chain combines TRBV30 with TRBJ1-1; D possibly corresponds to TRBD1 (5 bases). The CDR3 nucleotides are TGTGCCTGGAACCCGGACACCTGGGGTGAAGCTTTCTTT. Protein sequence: CAWNPDTWGEAFF. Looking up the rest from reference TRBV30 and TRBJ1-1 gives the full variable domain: SQTIHQWPATLVQPVGSPLSLECTVEGTSNPNLYWYRQAAGRGLQLLFYSVGIGQISSEVPQNLSASRPQDRQFILSSKKLLLSDSGFYLCAWNPDTWGEAFFGQGTRLTVV.